This T cell receptor (beta chain) stems from a study of vaccination and CD4 T cells after COVID-19. For the study at large: Convalescent cases consisted of six males and four females, of whom two were Hispanic.

Noted treatment: roughly 11-day PBMC culture with coronavirus spike peptide pools or control peptides (ViraFEST assay). The unexposed donor provided CD4+ T cells, which were taken before the COVID-19 pandemic (2011-2018). Sequencing of DNA taken from cultured CD4+ T cells relied on the Oncomine TCR Beta short-read assay. Once CD4+ T cells had been cultured, genomic DNA was extracted from them. TCRdb reanalysed the PCR reads using MiXCR and keeps one entry per CDR3 protein. The sample includes 2,000 to 2,500 distinct CDR3 sequences, 15% to 20% seen only once; the top ten take roughly a fifth. In the case of this clonotype: The antigen remains undetermined.

The TCR was taken from a human donor in good health. Input material: CD4+ T cells from blood, cultured in vitro.

For the CDR3, the DNA is TGTGCCAGCAGCCGACTTTCTGGAGGGGGGGAGACCCAGTACTTC. This translates into CASSRLSGGGETQYF. The rearrangement joins TRBV3-1 to TRBJ2-5, with D tentatively TRBD1 or TRBD2 (6 bases each). CDR1 and CDR2 from the germline V gene are LGHDT and YNNKEL (reference sequence). Trimming removed 4 bases from V and 5 bases from J, with 17 bases in between. The CDR3 runs to 15 residues.